The 26 T cell receptor beta chains below were found in one sample sequenced in a study of cytomegalovirus exposure and HLA in healthy donors. With 60 Vbeta and 13 Jbeta primers, the PCR was carried out. Sequenced by immunoSEQ multiplex PCR; TCRdb stores in-frame clones only, minus some. The table has some 130,000 clones, 70% to 85% seen once. The sample was PBMCs. The receptors shown here come from a female donor in good health and CMV-seronegative.

V and J are TRBV7-2 and TRBJ2-1; TRBD1 matches at 10 bases. J lost 9 bases, V lost 4 bases, and 12 bases had no gene match. The CDR3 loop spans 16 amino acids. Germline CDR1 reads SGHTA; CDR2 reads FQGNSA. CDR3 amino acids: CASSSRTGTGDREQFF. The CDR3 bases are TGTGCCAGCAGCTCACGCACCGGGACAGGGGATCGTGAGCAGTTCTTC.

V usage is TRBV10-3 and J usage is TRBJ2-7; 8 positions agree with TRBD1. V shed 3 bases, J shed 4 bases, and the junction held 11 bases outside the gene matches. CDR3 length: 16 residues. CDR1 and CDR2 from the germline V gene are ENHRY and SYGVKD. CDR3 region: CAISEHAGTGQYEQYF. The DNA of the CDR3 is TGTGCCATCAGTGAACATGCCGGGACAGGCCAATACGAGCAGTACTTC.

This sequence joins TRBV29-1 and TRBJ2-1, with D possibly being TRBD2 (5 bases). The CDR3 is made up of 13 amino acids. In germline, CDR1 is SQVTM, CDR2 ANQGSEA. Between the trimmed V and J ends, which lost 1 base and 5 bases, there was a span of 9 bases. CDR3 DNA sequence: TGCAGCGTTGAAGGGACTGAGCACAATGAGCAGTTCTTC. Encoded protein: CSVEGTEHNEQFF.

This clone has only a few counts. The chain is built from TRBV7-2 and TRBJ2-7, with 10 bases that match TRBD2. Germline CDR1 SGHTA, CDR2 FQGNSA. Trimming at V came to 5 bases and at J to 3 bases, leaving 10 bases not matched to a gene. The CDR3 spans 16 residues. The CDR3 sequence is CASSRMSPSGSYEQYF. The CDR3 DNA reads as TGTGCCAGCAGCCGTATGTCCCCTAGCGGGAGCTACGAGCAGTACTTC.

The genes are TRBV28 and TRBJ1-4, with TRBD1 matching 10 bases. J was trimmed by 6 bases and V by 5 bases; bases with no gene match: 6. The germline V gene has CDR1 MDHEN and CDR2 SYDVKM. This CDR3 is 15 amino acids long. The CDR3 region is CASSLTGTGDEKLFF. Here the CDR3 DNA reads TGTGCCAGCAGTCTGACCGGGACAGGGGATGAAAAACTGTTTTTT.

CDR3 in DNA: TGTGCCAGCAGCCGTGGGACTAGCGGTCCCGGGGAGCAGTTCTTC. Residues: CASSRGTSGPGEQFF. V gene TRBV25-1 combines with J gene TRBJ2-1, with 11 bases lining up with TRBD2. This CDR3 spans 15 amino acids. The V and J ends lost 6 bases and 10 bases, in that order; junction bases with no gene match: 11. Germline V gives CDR1 MGHDK, CDR2 SYGVNS.

J is TRBJ2-3 and V is TRBV5-1; TRBD1 aligns across 7 bases. The germline CDR1 and CDR2 sequences are SGHRS and YFSETQ. With V trimmed by 4 bases and J by 3 bases, 8 bases remained unmatched. The CDR3 spans 15 residues. The CDR3, as DNA: TGCGCCAGCAGCGAAGGGGGCTTTGGTACAGATACGCAGTATTTT. It translates to CASSEGGFGTDTQYF. The variable domain in full, with the rest retrieved from reference TRBV5-1 and TRBJ2-3, is KAGVTQTPRYLIKTRGQQVTLSCSPISGHRSVSWYQQTPGQGLQFLFEYFSETQRNKGNFPGRFSGRQFSNSRSEMNVSTLELGDSALYLCASSEGGFGTDTQYFGPGTRLTVL.

This clone has just a few counts. The rearrangement links TRBV18 to TRBJ1-3; tentative D call: TRBD1 (5 bases). This CDR3 comprises 16 residues. V gave up 1 base and J gave up 2 bases, with 12 bases separating them. Germline assignment: CDR1 KGHSH and CDR2 LQKENI. This CDR3 reads CASSPQGGAAGNTIYF. DNA for the CDR3: TGTGCCAGCTCACCACAAGGCGGGGCCGCTGGAAACACCATATATTTT.

This chain joins TRBV19 and TRBJ2-1; perhaps TRBD1 as D (7 bases). Per germline, CDR1 LNHDA and CDR2 SQIVND (reference sequence). This CDR3 contains 16 residues. V lost 1 base, J lost 0 bases, and 10 bases lay in between. DNA of the CDR3: TGTGCCAGTAGTATAGGGGGGGACAGCTCCTACAATGAGCAGTTCTTC. Translation gives CASSIGGDSSYNEQFF.

This clone was picked up many times. The rearrangement uses TRBV2 and TRBJ2-7; possibly TRBD1 for D (6 bases). Germline CDR1 reads SNHLY; CDR2 reads FYNNEI. The CDR3 is 14 residues long. V dropped 4 bases and J dropped 3 bases, with 13 bases sitting between them. The CDR3: CASSVVGRGYEQYF. CDR3 DNA sequence: TGTGCCAGCAGTGTAGTCGGCAGGGGCTACGAGCAGTACTTC.

This chain connects TRBV11-2 to TRBJ1-1; D may be TRBD1 (5 bases). CDR1 is SGHAT and CDR2 is FQNNGV in the germline V gene. The CDR3 runs to 13 residues. Trimming took 1 base from V and 3 from J, leaving 6 bases between them. The CDR3 DNA reads TGTGCCAGCAGCTTAGGACAGTACACTGAAGCTTTCTTT. Translated, it gives CASSLGQYTEAFF.

The table lists this clone with a few counts. V usage is TRBV6-6 and J usage is TRBJ2-1, with D possibly being TRBD2 (5 bases). The V and J ends lost 7 bases and 1 base respectively, with 8 bases between them. Looked up from germline, CDR1 is MNHNY and CDR2 is SVGAGI (reference sequence). The CDR3 has 13 amino acids. CDR3 amino acids: CASKSGSYNEQFF. The CDR3 nucleotides read TGTGCCAGCAAAAGCGGATCCTACAATGAGCAGTTCTTC.

The rearrangement uses TRBV28 and TRBJ2-3; 13 nucleotides line up with TRBD2. Germline values: CDR1 MDHEN, CDR2 SYDVKM. With 4 bases clipped from V and 11 bases from J, the junction kept 9 bases outside the gene matches. The CDR3 loop spans 15 amino acids. For the CDR3, the DNA is TGTGCCAGCAGTTCCCGGACTAGCGGGAGAACGAGGCAGTATTTT. This encodes CASSSRTSGRTRQYF. The full variable domain, its missing parts supplied by reference TRBV28 and TRBJ2-3, is DVKVTQSSRYLVKRTGEKVFLECVQDMDHENMFWYRQDPGLGLRLIYFSYDVKMKEKGDIPEGYSVSREKKERFSLILESASTNQTSMYLCASSSRTSGRTRQYFGPGTRLTVL.

This chain connects TRBV15 to TRBJ1-2, with a weak D call TRBD1 (5 bases). Trimming took 0 bases from V and 3 from J, leaving 14 bases between them. This CDR3 has 16 amino acids. The germline V gene encodes CDR1 LNHNV and CDR2 YYDKDF (reference sequence). The CDR3 region has the DNA TGTGCCACCAGCAGAGATGTAGGCAGGGTTCACTATGGCTACACCTTC. It translates to CATSRDVGRVHYGYTF.

As to this clone: The sample carries other DNA sequences with the same CDR3. The genes are TRBV2 and TRBJ2-7; D remains unclear. CDR3 size: 14 residues. CDR1 SNHLY and CDR2 FYNNEI come from the germline V gene. Trimming removed 1 base at V and 2 bases at J, with 9 bases between. The CDR3 DNA reads as TGTGCCAGCAGTGAAGGGAGACGAGCCTACGAGCAGTACTTC. This codes for CASSEGRRAYEQYF. The whole variable domain, remainder taken from reference TRBV2 and TRBJ2-7, is EPEVTQTPSHQVTQMGQEVILRCVPISNHLYFYWYRQILGQKVEFLVSFYNNEISEKSEIFDDQFSVERPDGSNFTLKIRSTKLEDSAMYFCASSEGRRAYEQYFGPGTRLTVT.

The rearrangement joins TRBV5-1 to TRBJ2-7, with 8 bases aligning to TRBD2. Germline CDR1 and CDR2: SGHRS and YFSETQ. J lost 6 bases, V lost 4 bases, and 9 bases had no gene match. This CDR3 has 14 amino acids. The CDR3 reads CASSPGPSGSEQYF. CDR3 in DNA: TGCGCCAGCAGCCCAGGTCCCAGCGGGAGCGAGCAGTACTTC.

The chain joins TRBV5-1 to TRBJ1-1; D is possibly TRBD1 (5 bases). There are 14 residues in the CDR3. Germline V gene data show CDR1 as SGHRS and CDR2 as YFSETQ. Trimming pared 5 bases from V and 1 base from J, leaving 12 bases between. The CDR3 sequence is CASRVSGENTEAFF. The CDR3 region has the DNA TGCGCCAGCAGGGTGTCGGGGGAGAACACTGAAGCTTTCTTT.

The chain links TRBV18 to TRBJ1-4; no clear D. Germline V lookup: CDR1 KGHSH, CDR2 LQKENI. V was shortened by 4 bases and J by 3 bases, with 12 bases between the two germline ends. The CDR3 is 15 amino acids. CDR3 sequence: CASSLNRDSNEKLFF. As DNA, the CDR3 is TGTGCCAGCTCACTCAACCGGGATTCTAATGAAAAACTGTTTTTT.

The J gene is TRBJ2-7, the V gene TRBV5-8; the D gene is possibly TRBD2 (5 bases). The CDR3 totals 12 residues. V was pared by 4 bases and J by 7 bases, with 12 bases between. Per the germline V gene, CDR1 is SGHTS and CDR2 is YDEGEE. CDR3 DNA: TGTGCCAGCAGCCCCCTTTCGGGAGAGCAGTACTTC. Encoded protein: CASSPLSGEQYF.

The chain links TRBV4-3 to TRBJ2-7, with D maybe TRBD1 (5 bases). CDR3 size: 15 residues. With 0 bases removed from V and 3 bases from J, the gap between germline ends came to 12 bases. The germline V gene encodes CDR1 LGHNA and CDR2 YSLEER. The CDR3 reads CASSQEESGNYEQYF. CDR3 nucleotide sequence: TGCGCCAGCAGCCAAGAGGAGTCAGGGAACTACGAGCAGTACTTC.

V gene TRBV2 combines with J gene TRBJ2-3; D possibly corresponds to TRBD2 (6 bases). Germline V gene sequence: CDR1 SNHLY, CDR2 FYNNEI. Trimming removed 11 bases at V and 3 bases at J, with 12 bases between. The CDR3 runs to 12 residues. CDR3 DNA sequence: TGTGCCGGAGGGCTTACAACAGATACGCAGTATTTT. It translates to CAGGLTTDTQYF.

This clone has more than one count but fewer than ten. The sample carries other DNA sequences with the same CDR3. This chain uses TRBV27 with TRBJ2-7; 8 nucleotides agree with TRBD1. After removal of 1 base from V and 3 bases from J, the junction contained 5 bases not matched to a gene. Germline V gives CDR1 MNHEY, CDR2 SMNVEV (reference sequence). CDR3 size: 15 residues. The CDR3 spells CASSLFDRGNYEQYF. CDR3 in DNA: TGTGCCAGCAGTTTATTCGACAGGGGTAACTACGAGCAGTACTTC.

The chain combines TRBV11-3 with TRBJ2-2, with 8 bases that match TRBD1. Trimming at V came to 5 bases and at J to 5 bases, leaving 7 bases not matched to a gene. The CDR3 spans 15 residues. CDR1 is SGHNT, CDR2 YENEEA, per germline. CDR3 nucleotides: TGTGCCAGCAGCAGCGACAGGGGTAGGACCGGGGAGCTGTTTTTT. It translates to CASSSDRGRTGELFF.

V and J are TRBV7-6 and TRBJ2-3; TRBD2 might be the D (6 bases). Trimming cost V 2 bases and J 5 bases, with 23 bases left between them. The CDR3 has 18 amino acids. Germline-derived CDR1 and CDR2 are SGHVS and FNYEAQ. The CDR3 DNA sequence: TGTGCCAGCAGCTTACAACCCCTGACGGGAGAGTTGCTAGATACGCAGTATTTT. Its protein is CASSLQPLTGELLDTQYF.

The chain is built from TRBV20-1 and TRBJ2-3; 7 nucleotides align to TRBD2. With V trimmed by 7 bases and J by 6 bases, 4 bases remained unmatched. Germline V gives CDR1 DFQATT, CDR2 SNEGSKA (reference sequence). The CDR3 totals 11 residues. CDR3 nucleotide sequence: TGCAGTGGTTGGCGGGAGGATACGCAGTATTTT. Amino acid sequence: CSGWREDTQYF.

CDR3 sequence reads: CASSVWGADEAFF. The DNA of the CDR3 is TGTGCCAGCAGCGTATGGGGAGCCGATGAAGCTTTCTTT. The genes are TRBV9 and TRBJ1-1; D is ambiguous. The CDR3 loop spans 13 amino acids. The germline CDR1 and CDR2 sequences are SGDLS and YYNGEE. V lost 1 base and J 7 bases, leaving 11 bases between the germline ends.